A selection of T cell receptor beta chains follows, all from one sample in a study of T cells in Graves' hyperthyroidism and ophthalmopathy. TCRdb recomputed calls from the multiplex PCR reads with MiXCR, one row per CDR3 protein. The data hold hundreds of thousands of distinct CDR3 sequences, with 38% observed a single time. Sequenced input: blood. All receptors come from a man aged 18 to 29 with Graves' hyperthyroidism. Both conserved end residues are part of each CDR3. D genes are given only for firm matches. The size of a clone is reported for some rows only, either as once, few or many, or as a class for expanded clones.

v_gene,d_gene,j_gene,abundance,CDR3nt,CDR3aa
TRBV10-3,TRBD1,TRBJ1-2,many,TGTGCCATCAGCGATAAACAAGGGGGCGACTATGGCTACACCTTC,CAISDKQGGDYGYTF
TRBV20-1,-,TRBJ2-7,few,TGCAGTGCTAGGCACCCTCCTGGCAGTGGGCGATACGAGCAGTACTTC,CSARHPPGSGRYEQYF
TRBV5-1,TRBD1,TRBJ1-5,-,TGCGCCAGCAGCCAAGAAAGGACAGGGGTCGGGCAGCCCCAGCATTTT,CASSQERTGVGQPQHF
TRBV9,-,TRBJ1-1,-,TGCGCCAGCAGCCACGAATCCACAGGGACCGGAACTGAAGCTTTCTTT,CASSHESTGTGTEAFF
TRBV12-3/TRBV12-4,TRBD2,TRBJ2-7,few,TGTGCCAGCAGTACTAGCGGTTCGAATAAGTACTTC,CASSTSGSNKYF
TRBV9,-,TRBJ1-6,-,TGTGCCAGCAGCCCACAGCTTCAGGGGTCACCCCTCCACTTT,CASSPQLQGSPLHF
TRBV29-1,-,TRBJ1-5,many,TGCAGCGTTGGTTCGAAACAGGGAGGTCAGCCCCAGCATTTT,CSVGSKQGGQPQHF
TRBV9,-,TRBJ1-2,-,TGTGCCAGCAGCAGGGGTGGGGGGGTTAGCTATGGCTACACCTTC,CASSRGGGVSYGYTF
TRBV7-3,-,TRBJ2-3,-,TGTGCCAGCAGCCCCGGGACTAGCACAGATACGCAGTATTTT,CASSPGTSTDTQYF
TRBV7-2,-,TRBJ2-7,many,TGTGCCAGCAGCTTCGCAGGACTAACCCACGAGCAGTACTTC,CASSFAGLTHEQYF
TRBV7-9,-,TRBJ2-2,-,TGTGCCAGCAGCTTAGCCACACGTCTCGCGAACACCGGGGAGCTGTTTTTT,CASSLATRLANTGELFF
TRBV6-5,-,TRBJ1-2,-,TGTGCCAGCAGTTACTCGATAGGGATCACTAACTATGGCTACACCTTC,CASSYSIGITNYGYTF
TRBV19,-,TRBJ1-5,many,TGTGCCAGTAGTACGGGATCGGGCAATCAGCCCCAGCATTTT,CASSTGSGNQPQHF
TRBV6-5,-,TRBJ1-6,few,TGTGCCAGCAGGGATTTAGGGGTTTCACCCCTCCACTTT,CASRDLGVSPLHF
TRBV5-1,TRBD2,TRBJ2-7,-,TGCGCCAGCAGCGCCGGGACTAGTGCCTCCTCCTACGAGCAGTACTTC,CASSAGTSASSYEQYF
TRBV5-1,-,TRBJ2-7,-,TGCGCCAGCAGCTTACCAAACAACACGCAGTACTTC,CASSLPNNTQYF
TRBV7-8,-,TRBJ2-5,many,TGTGCCAGCAGCTTAGCTCGGGCAGGGGCCCAAGAGACCCAGTACTTC,CASSLARAGAQETQYF
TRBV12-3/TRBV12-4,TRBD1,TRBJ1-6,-,TGTGCCAGCAGATGGGACAGAGATTCACCCCTCCACTTT,CASRWDRDSPLHF
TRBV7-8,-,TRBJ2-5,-,TGTGCCAGCAGCTTAGTGGCCAGGGGGCGACGGGAGGCCCAGTACTTC,CASSLVARGRREAQYF
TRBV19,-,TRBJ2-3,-,TGTGCCAGTAGTCCCCTTACCTCCTCGGGGGATACGCAGTATTTT,CASSPLTSSGDTQYF
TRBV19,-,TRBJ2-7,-,TGTGCCAGTACCACGGACGGGACCTACGAGCAGTACTTC,CASTTDGTYEQYF
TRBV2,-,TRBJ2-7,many,TGTGCCAGCAGTGAAAGAGGGGGTCCCTACGAGCAGTACTTC,CASSERGGPYEQYF
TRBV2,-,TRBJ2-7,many,TGTGCCAGCAGTCCCGGGATCTACGAGCAGTACTTC,CASSPGIYEQYF
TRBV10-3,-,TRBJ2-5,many,TGTGCCATCAGCGGCCTAGGAGAGACCCAGTACTTC,CAISGLGETQYF
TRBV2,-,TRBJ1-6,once,TGTGCCAGCAGGGGAGTGGGGCCGAATTCACCCCTCCACTTT,CASRGVGPNSPLHF